This TCR beta chain originates from a study of shared clonotypes between healthy human individuals. At the level of the study: CD8 memory received one plate per donor, CD8 naive two, CD4 memory three and CD4 naive three.

There were no recent acute infections or vaccinations among the donors, who were healthy HIV-negative adults. A CD45RA+ naive subset and a CD45RA-negative memory subset were split from CD4+ cells. Clones were read by immunoSEQ multiplex PCR, and TCRdb kept only the in-frame ones, dropping some. The sample includes approximately 1.5 million clones, around 98% seen only once; the top ten take approximately 0.45%. This clone was seen once. The CDR3 sequence is 14 residues long. Germline lookup yields CDR1 MDHEN and CDR2 SYDVKM. V was pared by 5 bases and J by 4 bases, with 14 bases between. The sequencing sample was made of naive CD4+ T cells sorted from blood. The subset is: CD45RA+ positively selected. The rearrangement uses TRBV28 and TRBJ1-2; the D is unclear. The receptor comes from a man aged 25-45 years in good health. The CDR3 DNA reads TGTGCCAGCAGTAGCGTCTCGGGTCCCTATGGCTACACCTTC. This encodes CASSSVSGPYGYTF.